This TCR beta chain was sequenced in a study of blood T cell repertoires in COVID-19 (TCRdb year 2020). The study in broad terms: The collaborator samples originated in the United States, Italy and Spain and spanned the acute and convalescent phases of COVID-19. The prospective study material was composed of cDNA or gDNA derived from T cells, B-cell-depleted T cells, or PBMCs. Deeply sampled blood TCRbeta repertoires from subjects exposed to, actively infected with, or recovered from COVID-19 were included in the dataset. The repertoires were released in a freely available public database meant as a resource for research on the immune response to SARS-CoV-2. Samples came from the ongoing ImmuneRACE study (first 160 participants) plus 1,254 subjects from 6 global collaborators. Nearly every sample came with metadata listing a de-identified subject ID, COVID-19 status, age in years and sex. Where HLA class I and class II types were available, the types were taken from metadata supplied by the sample provider, not from assay-based typing. On the study overall, not on this receptor specifically: How much clinical and demographic metadata was included differed by source and by participant, and the metadata was provided uncurated.

V loses 1 base of germline sequence and J loses 0 bases, and the interval between the two ends is 7 bases. The CDR3, from cysteine to phenylalanine, totals 14 residues. CDR3 DNA is the only sequence kept; it has 42 bases, read in frame from the first base. CDR1 MDHEN and CDR2 SYDVKM are derived from the germline V gene. Whole blood was collected in K2EDTA tubes by collaborating institutions according to the institutions' own protocols. Collaborator samples were shipped for TCRbeta analysis as frozen whole blood, isolated PBMCs, or DNA extracted from either sample type. The immunoSEQ Assay, a bias-controlled multiplex PCR, was used to amplify TCRbeta CDR3 regions from genomic DNA. The original pipeline was this. Within the assay, amplification of reference gene primers was used to estimate how many nucleated cells each sample contained. Sequence reads were collapsed and filtered to measure the absolute abundance of every unique TCRbeta CDR3 rearrangement. For each sample, productive Simpson clonality was calculated as the square root of Simpson's diversity index over productive rearrangements. TCRdb carries this immuneACCESS record with in-frame sequences only. Its versions omit some clonotypes, under half of them owing to an unresolved V gene in the studies checked, with the rest unexplained. The DNA was the basis for D and trimming; V, J and clone size are from that table. The sample table shows 85,000 to 110,000 clones, and approximately 86% are seen once. The top ten clonotypes cover approximately 3.5% of the sample.

About this clone itself: Its antigen is currently not known. No quality values exist for individual bases; no much larger clone is one base distant.

The sequence came from a human donor in a cohort sampled during active COVID-19. Sequencing input: peripheral blood. This receptor chain uses TRBV28 and TRBJ2-7; a tentative D call is TRBD2 (5 bases match). The CDR3 reads as follows: CASSLFRDSYEQYF. The DNA sequence is given as TGTGCCAGCAGTTTATTTCGGGACTCCTACGAGCAGTACTTC.